Sequencing of this T cell receptor beta chain was carried out in a study of blood T cell repertoires in COVID-19. Turning to the study itself: The origin of the acute and convalescent COVID-19 samples was the United States, Italy and Spain. T cells, B-cell-depleted T cells, or PBMCs provided the cDNA or gDNA that served as material.

In the original workflow: Estimation of nucleated cell counts was performed using reference gene primer amplification. Assay used: immunoSEQ multiplex PCR; TCRdb lists only in-frame clones, some missing. V and J calls and clone size are those listed in that table; D and trimming were worked out from the DNA. The sample includes some 460,000 clones, roughly 89% of them seen just once. CDR1 KGHDR and CDR2 SFDVKD come from the germline V gene. Trimming removed 5 bases from V and 1 base from J, with 10 bases in between. CDR3 length: 14 residues. Sequencing used peripheral blood. The chain uses TRBV24-1 and TRBJ1-1; the D is unclear. The receptor comes from a woman aged 25 to 39 with acute or convalescent COVID-19. CDR3 region: CATSVQQENTEAFF. For the CDR3, the DNA is TGTGCCACCAGTGTACAGCAAGAGAACACTGAAGCTTTCTTT.